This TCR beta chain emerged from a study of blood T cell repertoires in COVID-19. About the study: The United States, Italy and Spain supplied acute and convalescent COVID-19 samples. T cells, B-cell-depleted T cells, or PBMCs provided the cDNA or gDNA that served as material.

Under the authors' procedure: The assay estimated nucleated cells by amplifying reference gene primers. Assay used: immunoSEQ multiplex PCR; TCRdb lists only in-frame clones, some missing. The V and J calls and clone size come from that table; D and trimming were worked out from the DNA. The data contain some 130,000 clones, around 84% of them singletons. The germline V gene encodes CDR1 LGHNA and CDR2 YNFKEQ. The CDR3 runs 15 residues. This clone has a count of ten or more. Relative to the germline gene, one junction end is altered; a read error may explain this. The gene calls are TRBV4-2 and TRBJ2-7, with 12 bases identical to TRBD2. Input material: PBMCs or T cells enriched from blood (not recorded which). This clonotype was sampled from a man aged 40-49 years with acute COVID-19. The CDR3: CASSQDILAGGPRLF. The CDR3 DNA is TGTGCCAGCAGCCAAGATATCCTAGCGGGAGGGCCGAGGCTCTTC.